Below are 2 T cell receptor beta chains sequenced from a single sample in a study of blood T cells in healthy people across ages. Using a J-beta primer mix together with a sample-barcoded 5' primer, a second PCR was run for 7 to 11 cycles. MiXCR was run by TCRdb on the 5' RACE reads, yielding one entry per CDR3 protein. The sample has more than 800,000 distinct CDR3 sequences; more than 25% are singletons. Specimen: blood. The origin of the receptors is a woman older than 75 in good health.

This chain joins TRBV20-1 and TRBJ2-5, with D perhaps TRBD1 or TRBD2 (5 bases each). Between the trimmed V and J ends, which lost 7 bases and 4 bases, there was a span of 22 bases. The CDR3 is made up of 15 amino acids. Germline V gene lookup returns CDR1 DFQATT and CDR2 SNEGSKA (reference sequence). CDR3 bases: TGCAGTGAGGCGCTACCGGGACCCACCCCAGAGACCCAGTACTTC. Protein sequence: CSEALPGPTPETQYF.

This clonotype was picked up many times. The chain recombines TRBV20-1 with TRBJ2-4, with 10 bases matching TRBD2. With 5 bases clipped from V and 7 bases from J, the junction kept 8 bases outside the gene matches. Germline V gene data show CDR1 as DFQATT and CDR2 as SNEGSKA (reference sequence). The CDR3 extends over 14 amino acids. The CDR3 here is CSALIAGGGNIQYF. The CDR3 DNA is TGCAGTGCTTTGATAGCGGGGGGTGGGAACATTCAGTACTTC.